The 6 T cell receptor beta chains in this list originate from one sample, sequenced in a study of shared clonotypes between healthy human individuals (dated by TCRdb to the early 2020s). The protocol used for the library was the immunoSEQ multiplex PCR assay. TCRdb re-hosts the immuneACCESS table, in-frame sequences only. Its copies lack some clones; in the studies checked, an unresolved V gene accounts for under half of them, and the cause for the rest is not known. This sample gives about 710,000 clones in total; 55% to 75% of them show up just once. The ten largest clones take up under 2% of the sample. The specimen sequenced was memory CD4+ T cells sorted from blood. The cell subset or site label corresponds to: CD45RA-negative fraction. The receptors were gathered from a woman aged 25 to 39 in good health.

As DNA, the CDR3 is TGTGCCAGCAGCAGTGTGAACACTGAAGCTTTCTTT. It translates to CASSSVNTEAFF. This chain joins TRBV28 and TRBJ1-1; D is undetermined. Germline loops: CDR1 MDHEN, CDR2 SYDVKM. The length of the CDR3 is 12 residues. Trimming removed 6 bases at V and 0 bases at J, with 5 bases between. The entire variable domain, with the rest obtained from reference TRBV28 and TRBJ1-1, is as follows: DVKVTQSSRYLVKRTGEKVFLECVQDMDHENMFWYRQDPGLGLRLIYFSYDVKMKEKGDIPEGYSVSREKKERFSLILESASTNQTSMYLCASSSVNTEAFFGQGTRLTVV.

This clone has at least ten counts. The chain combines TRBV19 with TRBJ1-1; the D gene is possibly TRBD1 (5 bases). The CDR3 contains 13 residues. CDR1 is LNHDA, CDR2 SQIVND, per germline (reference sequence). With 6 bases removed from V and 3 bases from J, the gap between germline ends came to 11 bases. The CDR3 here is CASRPWGDTEAFF. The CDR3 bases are TGTGCCAGTAGGCCCTGGGGGGACACTGAAGCTTTCTTT.

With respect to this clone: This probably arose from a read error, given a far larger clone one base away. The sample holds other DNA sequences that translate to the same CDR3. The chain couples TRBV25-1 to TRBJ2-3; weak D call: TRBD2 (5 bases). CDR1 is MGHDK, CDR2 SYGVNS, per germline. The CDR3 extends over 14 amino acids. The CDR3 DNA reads TGTGCTGTCAGCCTCAGCGGTAGCACAGATACGCAGTATTTT. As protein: CAVSLSGSTDTQYF. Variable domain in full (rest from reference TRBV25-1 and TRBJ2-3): EADIYQTPRYLVIGTGKKITLECSQTMGHDKMYWYQQDPGMELHLIHYSYGVNSTEKGDLSSESTVSRIRTEHFPLTLESARPSHTSQYLCAVSLSGSTDTQYFGPGTRLTVL.

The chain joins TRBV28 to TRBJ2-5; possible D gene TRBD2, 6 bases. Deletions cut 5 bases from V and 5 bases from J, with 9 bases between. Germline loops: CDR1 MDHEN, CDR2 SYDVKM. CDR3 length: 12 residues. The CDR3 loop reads CASSGGRETQYF. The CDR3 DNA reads TGTGCCAGCAGTGGGGGGAGGGAGACCCAGTACTTC. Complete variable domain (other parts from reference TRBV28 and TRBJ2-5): DVKVTQSSRYLVKRTGEKVFLECVQDMDHENMFWYRQDPGLGLRLIYFSYDVKMKEKGDIPEGYSVSREKKERFSLILESASTNQTSMYLCASSGGRETQYFGPGTRLLVL.

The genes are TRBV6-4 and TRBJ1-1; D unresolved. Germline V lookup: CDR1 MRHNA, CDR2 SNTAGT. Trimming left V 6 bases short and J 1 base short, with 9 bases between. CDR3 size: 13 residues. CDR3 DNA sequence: TGTGCCAGCAGCGCAACAGAGAACACTGAAGCTTTCTTT. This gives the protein CASSATENTEAFF.

The CDR3 DNA reads as TGCAGCGCCCGACTAGCGGGAGGGAGGGAGACCCAGTACTTC. Amino acids: CSARLAGGRETQYF. This chain uses TRBV29-1 with TRBJ2-5; 14 nucleotides align to TRBD2. Germline assignment: CDR1 SQVTM and CDR2 ANQGSEA. This CDR3 comprises 14 residues. V dropped 7 bases and J dropped 5; count of bases not matched to a gene: 6.